A single sample gave rise to the 6 T cell receptor beta chains below, sequenced in a study of shared clonotypes between healthy human individuals. The repertoire was sequenced with immunoSEQ multiplex PCR; TCRdb's copy has only in-frame clones and lacks some. This sample has about 1 million clones, with approximately 72% found just once. The sequenced material came from memory CD4+ T cells sorted from blood. Noted subset: CD45RA-negative fraction. The receptors were sampled from a man younger than 30 in good health.

About this clone: Only one base separates this from a far larger clonotype, so it likely reflects a read error. CDR3 sequence (DNA): TGTGCCAGCAGCTCCCACACCGGGGAGCTGTTTTTT. Translated, it gives CASSSHTGELFF. V gene TRBV7-9 combines with J gene TRBJ2-2; D is ambiguous. The CDR3 totals 12 residues. Trimming cost V 4 bases and J 3 bases, with 3 bases left between them. Germline V gene lookup returns CDR1 SEHNR and CDR2 FQNEAQ (reference sequence). The entire variable domain, with the rest obtained from reference TRBV7-9 and TRBJ2-2, is as follows: DTGVSQNPRHKITKRGQNVTFRCDPISEHNRLYWYRQTLGQGPEFLTYFQNEAQLEKSRLLSDRFSAERPKGSFSTLEIQRTEQGDSAMYLCASSSHTGELFFGEGSRLTVL.

V usage is TRBV19 and J usage is TRBJ1-4; no clear D. The CDR3 runs to 16 residues. The ends were cut back, 3 bases at V and 4 bases at J, with 15 bases in the middle. The germline V gene has CDR1 LNHDA and CDR2 SQIVND (reference sequence). CDR3 coding DNA: TGTGCCAGTAGTATCGGGGTTTCGGCCGTTAATGAAAAACTGTTTTTT. This sequence encodes CASSIGVSAVNEKLFF.

The rearrangement links TRBV4-3 to TRBJ2-1, with 10 positions matching TRBD2. The V and J ends lost 3 bases and 12 bases, in that order; junction bases with no gene match: 14. CDR1 and CDR2 from the germline V gene are LGHNA and YSLEER. The CDR3 has 16 amino acids. CDR3 nucleotides: TGCGCCAGCAGCCAGGTGATAGCGGGAGGCTTTTACCCGCAGTTCTTC. As protein: CASSQVIAGGFYPQFF.

The chain carries TRBV11-2 and TRBJ2-3; TRBD2 matches 8 bases. Germline CDR1 is SGHAT and CDR2 is FQNNGV. The CDR3 is 14 residues long. The trim removed 3 bases at V and 9 bases at J, leaving 8 bases unmatched. The CDR3: CASSFTQAGETQYF. CDR3 coding DNA: TGTGCCAGCAGCTTCACTCAAGCGGGGGAGACGCAGTATTTT.

In its sample, this clone was seen a few times. The V call is TRBV19, the J call TRBJ2-2; a possible D gene is TRBD1 (5 bases). The CDR3 is 15 residues long. CDR1 LNHDA and CDR2 SQIVND come from the germline V gene (reference sequence). Trimming shortened V by 6 bases and J by 6 bases, and 17 bases separated the two germline ends. CDR3 sequence (DNA): TGTGCCAGTAGCACACAGGAATTCTGGGCCGGGGAGCTGTTTTTT. It specifies CASSTQEFWAGELFF.

The chain is built from TRBV5-4 and TRBJ2-2; weak D call: TRBD2 (6 bases). Germline CDR1 and CDR2: SGHNT and YYREEE (reference sequence). The CDR3 totals 14 residues. CDR3 residues: CAITMTGGAGELFF. CDR3 coding DNA: TGTGCGATCACGATGACCGGAGGGGCCGGGGAGCTGTTTTTT. Full variable domain (outside the CDR3, taken from reference TRBV5-4 and TRBJ2-2): ETGVTQSPTHLIKTRGQQVTLRCSSQSGHNTVSWYQQALGQGPQFIFQYYREEENGRGNFPPRFSGLQFPNYSSELNVNALELDDSALYLCAITMTGGAGELFFGEGSRLTVL.